Described below is a single T cell receptor (beta chain) sequence and its context. MiXCR, run by TCRdb on the multiplex PCR reads, gives a single entry per CDR3 protein. The table lists roughly 70,000 distinct CDR3 sequences, approximately 40% of them singletons. These data originate in a study of breast tumors, draining lymph nodes, adjacent tissues. The CDR3 covers 13 residues. The ends were cut back, 5 bases at V and 8 bases at J, with 15 bases in the middle. Germline V lookup: CDR1 SGHVS, CDR2 FNYEAQ. The sequenced sample was breast tumor tissue. The TCR originated in a female donor with breast cancer. Some clones in this sample may be carry-over from other donors' samples. The chain joins TRBV7-6 to TRBJ2-5, with a weak D call TRBD2 (6 bases). The CDR3 spells CASSPGDGTTQYF. CDR3 coding DNA: TGTGCCAGCAGCCCCGGGGATGGGACTACCCAGTACTTC.